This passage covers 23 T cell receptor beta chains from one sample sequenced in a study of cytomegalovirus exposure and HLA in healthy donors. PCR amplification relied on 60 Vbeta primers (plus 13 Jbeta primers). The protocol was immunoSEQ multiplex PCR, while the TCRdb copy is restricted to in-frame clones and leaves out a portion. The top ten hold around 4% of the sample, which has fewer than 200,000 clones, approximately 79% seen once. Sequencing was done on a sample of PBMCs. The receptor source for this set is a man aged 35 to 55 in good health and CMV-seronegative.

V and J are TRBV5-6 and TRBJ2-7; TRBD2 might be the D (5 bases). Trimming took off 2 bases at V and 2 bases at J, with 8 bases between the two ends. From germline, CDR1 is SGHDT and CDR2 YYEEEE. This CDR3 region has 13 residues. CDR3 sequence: CASSLAAPYEQYF. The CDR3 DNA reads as TGTGCCAGCAGCTTAGCGGCCCCCTACGAGCAGTACTTC.

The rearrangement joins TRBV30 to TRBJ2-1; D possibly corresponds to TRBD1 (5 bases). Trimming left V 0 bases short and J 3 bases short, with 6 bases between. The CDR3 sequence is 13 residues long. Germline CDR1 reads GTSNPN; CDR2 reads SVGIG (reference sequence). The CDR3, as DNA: TGTGCCTGGAGTGTACAGGACTACAATGAGCAGTTCTTC. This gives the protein CAWSVQDYNEQFF.

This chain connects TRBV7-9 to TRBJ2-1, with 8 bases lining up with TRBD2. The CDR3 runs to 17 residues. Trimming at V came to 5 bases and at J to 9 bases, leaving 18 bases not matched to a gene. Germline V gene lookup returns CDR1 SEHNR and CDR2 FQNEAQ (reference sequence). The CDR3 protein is CASSPPPGLGLLGEQFF. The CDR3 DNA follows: TGTGCCAGCAGCCCTCCGCCGGGACTAGGTCTCCTGGGTGAGCAGTTCTTC.

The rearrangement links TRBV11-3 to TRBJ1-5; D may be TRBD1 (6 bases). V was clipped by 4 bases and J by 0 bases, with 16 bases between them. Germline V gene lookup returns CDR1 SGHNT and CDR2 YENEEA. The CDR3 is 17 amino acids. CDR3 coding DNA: TGTGCCAGCAGCTCTGGCAGGGGTGCCTATAGCAATCAGCCCCAGCATTTT. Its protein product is CASSSGRGAYSNQPQHF.

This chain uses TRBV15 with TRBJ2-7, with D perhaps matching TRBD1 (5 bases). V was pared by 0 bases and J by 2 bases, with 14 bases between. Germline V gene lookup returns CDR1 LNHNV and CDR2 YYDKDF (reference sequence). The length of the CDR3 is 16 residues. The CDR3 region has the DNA TGTGCCACCAGCAGAGATTTGCCAGGGTCAACCTACGAGCAGTACTTC. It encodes CATSRDLPGSTYEQYF.

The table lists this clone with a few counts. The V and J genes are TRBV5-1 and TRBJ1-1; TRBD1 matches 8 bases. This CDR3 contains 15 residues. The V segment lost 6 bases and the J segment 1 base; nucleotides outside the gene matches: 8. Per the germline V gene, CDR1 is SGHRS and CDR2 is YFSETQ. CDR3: CASKQGAEGNTEAFF. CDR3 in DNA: TGCGCCAGCAAGCAGGGGGCGGAGGGGAACACTGAAGCTTTCTTT.

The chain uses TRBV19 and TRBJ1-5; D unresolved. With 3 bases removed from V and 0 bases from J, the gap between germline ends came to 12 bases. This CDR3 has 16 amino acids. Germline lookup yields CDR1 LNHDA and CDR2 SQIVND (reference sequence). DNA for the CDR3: TGTGCCAGTAGTATCTCTTCCAGTTATAGCAATCAGCCCCAGCATTTT. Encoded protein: CASSISSSYSNQPQHF.

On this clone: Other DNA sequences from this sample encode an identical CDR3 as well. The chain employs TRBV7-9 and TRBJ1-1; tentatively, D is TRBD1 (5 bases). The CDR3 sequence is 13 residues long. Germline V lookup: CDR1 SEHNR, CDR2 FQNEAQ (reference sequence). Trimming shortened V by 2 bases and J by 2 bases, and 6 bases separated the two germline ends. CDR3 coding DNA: TGTGCCAGCAGCTTACAGGGAAACACTGAAGCTTTCTTT. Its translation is CASSLQGNTEAFF.

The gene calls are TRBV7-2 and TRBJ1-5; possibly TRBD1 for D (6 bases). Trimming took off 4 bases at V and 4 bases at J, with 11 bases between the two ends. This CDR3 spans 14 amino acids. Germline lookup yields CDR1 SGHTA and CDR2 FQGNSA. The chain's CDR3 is CASSSDSYNQPQHF. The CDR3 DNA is TGTGCCAGCAGCTCGGACAGCTATAATCAGCCCCAGCATTTT. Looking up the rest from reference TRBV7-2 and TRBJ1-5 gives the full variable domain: GAGVSQSPSNKVTEKGKDVELRCDPISGHTALYWYRQSLGQGLEFLIYFQGNSAPDKSGLPSDRFSAERTGGSVSTLTIQRTQQEDSAVYLCASSSDSYNQPQHFGDGTRLSIL.

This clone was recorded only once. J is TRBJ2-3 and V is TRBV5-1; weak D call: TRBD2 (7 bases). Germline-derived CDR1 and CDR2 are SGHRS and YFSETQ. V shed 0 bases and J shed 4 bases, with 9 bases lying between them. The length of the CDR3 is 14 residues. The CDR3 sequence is CASSLVGGADTQYF. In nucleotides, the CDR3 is TGCGCCAGCAGCTTGGTAGGGGGGGCAGATACGCAGTATTTT.

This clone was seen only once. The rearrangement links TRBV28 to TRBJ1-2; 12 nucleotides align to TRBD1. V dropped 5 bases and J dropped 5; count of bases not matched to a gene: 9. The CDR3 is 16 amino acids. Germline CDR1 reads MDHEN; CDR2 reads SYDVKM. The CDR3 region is CASSVSGQGAKYGYTF. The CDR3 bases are TGTGCCAGCAGTGTGTCGGGACAGGGGGCGAAGTATGGCTACACCTTC.

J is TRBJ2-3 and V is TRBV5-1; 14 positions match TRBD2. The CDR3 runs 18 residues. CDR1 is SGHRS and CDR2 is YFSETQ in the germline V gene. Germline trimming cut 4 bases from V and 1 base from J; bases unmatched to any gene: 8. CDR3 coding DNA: TGCGCCAGCAGCAGCGGACTAGCGGGGGGCCAGGGCACAGATACGCAGTATTTT. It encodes CASSSGLAGGQGTDTQYF.

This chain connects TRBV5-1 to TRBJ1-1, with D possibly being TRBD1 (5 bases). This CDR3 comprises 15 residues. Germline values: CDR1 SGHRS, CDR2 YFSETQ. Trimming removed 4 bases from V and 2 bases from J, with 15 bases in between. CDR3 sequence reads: CASSLSGKPNTEAFF. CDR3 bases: TGCGCCAGCAGCCTGTCAGGGAAACCTAACACTGAAGCTTTCTTT.

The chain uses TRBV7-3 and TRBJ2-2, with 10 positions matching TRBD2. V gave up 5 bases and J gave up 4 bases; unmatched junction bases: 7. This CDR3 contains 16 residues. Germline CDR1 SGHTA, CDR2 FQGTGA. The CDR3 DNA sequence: TGTGCCAGCAGCCAGACTAGCGGGTCTTTCACCGGGGAGCTGTTTTTT. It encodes CASSQTSGSFTGELFF. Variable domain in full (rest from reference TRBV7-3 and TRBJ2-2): GAGVSQTPSNKVTEKGKYVELRCDPISGHTALYWYRQSLGQGPEFLIYFQGTGAADDSGLPNDRFFAVRPEGSVSTLKIQRTERGDSAVYLCASSQTSGSFTGELFFGEGSRLTVL.

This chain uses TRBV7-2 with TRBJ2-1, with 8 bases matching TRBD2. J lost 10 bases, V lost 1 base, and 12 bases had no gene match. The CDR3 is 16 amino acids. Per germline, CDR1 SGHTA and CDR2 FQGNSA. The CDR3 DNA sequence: TGTGCCAGCAGCTTAGGGCCCCGGGGGGGCCTCAACGAGCAGTTCTTC. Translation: CASSLGPRGGLNEQFF.

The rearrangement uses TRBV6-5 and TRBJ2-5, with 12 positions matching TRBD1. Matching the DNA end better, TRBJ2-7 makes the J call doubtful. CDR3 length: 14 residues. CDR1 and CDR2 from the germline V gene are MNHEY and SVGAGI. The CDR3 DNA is TGTGCCAGCAGCCAGGGACAGGGGGCGGGCGAGCAGTACTTC. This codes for CASSQGQGAGEQYF.

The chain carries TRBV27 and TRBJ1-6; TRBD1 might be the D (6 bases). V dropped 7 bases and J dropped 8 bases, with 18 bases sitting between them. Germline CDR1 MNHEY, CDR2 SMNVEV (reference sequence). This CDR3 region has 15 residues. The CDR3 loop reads CASTEQTGFDSPLHF. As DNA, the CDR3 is TGTGCCAGCACCGAACAAACAGGGTTTGATTCACCCCTCCACTTT.

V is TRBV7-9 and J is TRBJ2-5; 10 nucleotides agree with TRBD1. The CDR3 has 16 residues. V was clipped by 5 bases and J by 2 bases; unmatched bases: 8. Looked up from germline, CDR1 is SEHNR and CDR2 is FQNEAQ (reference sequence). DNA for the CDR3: TGTGCCAGCAGCGCCCTGACAGGGGGCAGTCAAGAGACCCAGTACTTC. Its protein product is CASSALTGGSQETQYF.

The CDR3 reads CASTPGTGVGNYGYTF. The CDR3 nucleotides read TGTGCCAGCACCCCCGGGACAGGGGTGGGGAACTATGGCTACACCTTC. The V and J genes are TRBV9 and TRBJ1-2; 10 nucleotides line up with TRBD1. From germline, CDR1 is SGDLS and CDR2 YYNGEE. J gave up 2 bases and V 6 bases, and 10 bases lay outside the gene matches. The CDR3 contains 16 residues.

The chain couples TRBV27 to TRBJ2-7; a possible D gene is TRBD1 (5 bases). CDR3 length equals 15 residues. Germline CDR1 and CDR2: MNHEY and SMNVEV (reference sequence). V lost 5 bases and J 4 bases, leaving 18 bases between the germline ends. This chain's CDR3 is CASSLSRVWVYEQYF. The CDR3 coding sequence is TGTGCCAGCAGTCTGTCCAGGGTCTGGGTTTACGAGCAGTACTTC.

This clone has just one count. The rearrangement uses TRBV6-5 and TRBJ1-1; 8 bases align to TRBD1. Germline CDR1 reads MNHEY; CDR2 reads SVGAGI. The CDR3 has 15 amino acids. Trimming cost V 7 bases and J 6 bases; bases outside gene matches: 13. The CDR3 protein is CASTSPGGASAEAFF. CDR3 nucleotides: TGTGCCAGCACCAGTCCAGGGGGCGCATCCGCTGAAGCTTTCTTT.

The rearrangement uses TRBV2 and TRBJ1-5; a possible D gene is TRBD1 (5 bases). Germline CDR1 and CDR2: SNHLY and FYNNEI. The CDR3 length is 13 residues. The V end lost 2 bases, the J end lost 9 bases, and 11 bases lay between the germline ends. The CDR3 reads CASSEPGGTPQHF. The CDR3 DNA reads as TGTGCCAGCAGTGAACCCGGGGGGACGCCCCAGCATTTT.

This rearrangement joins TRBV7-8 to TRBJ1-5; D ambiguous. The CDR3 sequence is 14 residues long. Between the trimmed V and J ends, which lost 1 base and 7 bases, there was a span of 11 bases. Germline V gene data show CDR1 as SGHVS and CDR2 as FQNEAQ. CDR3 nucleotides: TGTGCCAGCAGCTTAGATCCACGGCGGCAGCCCCAGCATTTT. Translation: CASSLDPRRQPQHF.